This TCR beta chain was captured by sequencing in a study of cytomegalovirus exposure and HLA in healthy donors. With 0 bases clipped from V and 4 bases from J, the junction kept 3 bases outside the gene matches. Germline V gives CDR1 SGHDT, CDR2 YYEEEE. This CDR3 comprises 14 residues. Some clones are missing from TCRdb's copy, which holds only in-frame ones; the method was immunoSEQ multiplex PCR. This sample carries some 140,000 clones, 80% to 90% of them seen once, and the ten largest clones take more than 1.4%. General study findings and limits: The classifier was said to identify cytomegalovirus status with high specificity and sensitivity. While the bulk of TCR sequences proved rare, some public TCRs turned up in many donors.

Comment on this clone: Its target is not known.

The rearrangement links TRBV5-6 to TRBJ2-5; TRBD1 aligns across 7 bases. The clonotype was recovered from a woman younger than 45 in good health and CMV-seronegative. The material sequenced was PBMCs. The CDR3 reads CASSLVQGTETQYF. Here the CDR3 DNA reads TGTGCCAGCAGCTTGGTACAGGGGACAGAGACCCAGTACTTC. The full variable domain, with the rest looked up from reference TRBV5-6 and TRBJ2-5, is DAGVTQSPTHLIKTRGQQVTLRCSPKSGHDTVSWYQQALGQGPQFIFQYYEEEERQRGNFPDRFSGHQFPNYSSELNVNALLLGDSALYLCASSLVQGTETQYFGPGTRLLVL.